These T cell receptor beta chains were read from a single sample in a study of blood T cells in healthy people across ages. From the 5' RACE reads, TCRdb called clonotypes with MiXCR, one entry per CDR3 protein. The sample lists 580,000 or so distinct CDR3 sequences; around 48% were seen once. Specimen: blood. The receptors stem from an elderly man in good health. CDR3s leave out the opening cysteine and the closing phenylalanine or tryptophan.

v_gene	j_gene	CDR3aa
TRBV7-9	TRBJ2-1	ASSSRGSSYNEQF
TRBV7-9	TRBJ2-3	ASSLLTSGSSTDTQY
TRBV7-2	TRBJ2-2	ASSLQTGVTGELF
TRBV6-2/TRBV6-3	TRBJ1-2	ASSTPGGAGYGYT
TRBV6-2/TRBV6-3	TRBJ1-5	ASTSGRNQPQH
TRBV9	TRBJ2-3	ASSVPASGSPDTQY
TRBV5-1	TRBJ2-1	ASSLSVYFNEQF
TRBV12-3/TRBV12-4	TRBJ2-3	ASSLRTSGRATDTQY
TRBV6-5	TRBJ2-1	ASSSAAGRMSYNEQF
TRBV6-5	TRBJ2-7	ASSYTGTSGKVSYEQY
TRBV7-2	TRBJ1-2	ASSLSLSGDYGYT
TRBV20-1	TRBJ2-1	SARDTLGTIEQF
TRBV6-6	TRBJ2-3	ASTERTSGTDTQY
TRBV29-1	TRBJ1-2	SVEGNDYT
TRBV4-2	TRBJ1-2	ASSQGLLGGSSYGYT
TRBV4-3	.	ASSPQPGGSEQY
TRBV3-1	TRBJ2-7	ASEGNGYEQY
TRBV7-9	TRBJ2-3	ASSYALGTTIDTQY
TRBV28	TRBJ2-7	ASWTSVYEQY
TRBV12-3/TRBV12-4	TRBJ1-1	ASSLVSTTEAF
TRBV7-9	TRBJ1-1	ASSFGGGDTEAF
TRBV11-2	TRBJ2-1	ASSLTGGGWNEQF
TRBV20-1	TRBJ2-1	SAREDLPYNEQF
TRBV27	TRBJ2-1	ASWSTVNNEQF
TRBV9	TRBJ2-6	ASSAQPSGANVLT
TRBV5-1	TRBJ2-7	ASSSTGGPAYEQY
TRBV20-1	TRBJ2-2	SASAHDKAPGELF
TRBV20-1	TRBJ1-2	SARQTGGNYGYT
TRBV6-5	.	ASSYSLAGGSCNEQY
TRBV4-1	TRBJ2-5	ASSQGRGAKETQY
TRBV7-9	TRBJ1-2	ASSPPAGLVYGYT
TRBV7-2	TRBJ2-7	ASSLNENLAGVEQY
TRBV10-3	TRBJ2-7	ASGRNEYEQY
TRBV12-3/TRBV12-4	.	ASSLPGTYEQY
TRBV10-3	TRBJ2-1	AISDRSEDEQF
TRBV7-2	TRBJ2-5	ASSLIVGAGETQY
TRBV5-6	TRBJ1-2	ASSGSQVYGYT
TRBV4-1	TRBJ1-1	ASSQDLTVNTEAF
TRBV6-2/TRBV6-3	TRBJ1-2	ASTRQASGYGYT
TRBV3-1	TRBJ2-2	ASRQQGANTGELF
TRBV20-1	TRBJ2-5	SAREVTGVETQY
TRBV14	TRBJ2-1	ASSQETGLAQF
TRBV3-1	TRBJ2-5	ASSQELVQETQY
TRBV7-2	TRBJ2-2	ASSWMGGPNTGELF
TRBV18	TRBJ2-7	ASSPPKTGVGYEQY
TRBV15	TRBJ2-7	ATGFPGVRDEQY
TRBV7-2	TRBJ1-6	AGNQDSSSYNSPLH
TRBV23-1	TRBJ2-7	ASSHGAGSTYEQY
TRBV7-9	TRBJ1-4	ASSAGQGKANEKLF
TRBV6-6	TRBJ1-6	ASSRGQVLLGSSPLH
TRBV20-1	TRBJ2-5	SASGGSAGY
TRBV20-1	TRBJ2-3	SAKGGGPADTQY